The 14 T cell receptor beta chains given below trace back to one sample, sequenced in a study of T cell changes during pregnancy in multiple sclerosis. TCRdb's table, derived via immunoSEQ multiplex PCR, lists solely in-frame clones and lacks some. This sample has around 96,000 clones, with 94% found just once. The sequencing used peripheral blood, collected after pregnancy. The receptor set was obtained from a female donor in good health, enrolled as a control in a pregnancy study.

The rearrangement uses TRBV5-1 and TRBJ2-1; D is perhaps TRBD1 (6 bases). The CDR3 has 14 amino acids. CDR1 and CDR2 from the germline V gene are SGHRS and YFSETQ. Trimming pared 2 bases from V and 8 bases from J, leaving 14 bases between. The CDR3 region has the DNA TGCGCCAGCAGCTTAGCACAGGGTATCGATGAGCAGTTCTTC. Its translation: CASSLAQGIDEQFF.

This rearrangement joins TRBV29-1 to TRBJ1-5; 12 bases are shared with TRBD1. V dropped 4 bases and J dropped 2; count of bases not matched to a gene: 15. Per the germline V gene, CDR1 is SQVTM and CDR2 is ANQGSEA. The CDR3 consists of 19 residues. The DNA for the CDR3 is TGCAGCGTTGGGAGGGGGGACAGGGGGCTAGTCGATGGCAATCAGCCCCAGCATTTT. Translating gives CSVGRGDRGLVDGNQPQHF.

Here the CDR3 reads CASSPSTGFNYGYTF. CDR3 in DNA: TGTGCCAGCAGCCCCAGTACCGGGTTCAACTATGGCTACACCTTC. The V and J genes are TRBV5-6 and TRBJ1-2; D is undetermined. CDR1 and CDR2 from the germline V gene are SGHDT and YYEEEE. CDR3 length: 15 residues. The V end lost 4 bases, the J end lost 2 bases, and 15 bases lay between the germline ends. The full variable domain, with the rest looked up from reference TRBV5-6 and TRBJ1-2, is DAGVTQSPTHLIKTRGQQVTLRCSPKSGHDTVSWYQQALGQGPQFIFQYYEEEERQRGNFPDRFSGHQFPNYSSELNVNALLLGDSALYLCASSPSTGFNYGYTFGSGTRLTVV.

The chain carries TRBV7-2 and TRBJ2-7; 10 bases align to TRBD2. The germline V gene has CDR1 SGHTA and CDR2 FQGNSA. This CDR3 spans 14 amino acids. Losses at the gene ends were 0 bases for V and 6 bases for J; bases not matched to a gene: 2. For the CDR3, the DNA is TGTGCCAGCAGCTTAGCGGGACTAGCGCTCGAGCAGTACTTC. Encoded protein: CASSLAGLALEQYF.

In nucleotides, the CDR3 is TGTGCCAGCAGCTTAGCGGGACAGGGGGACTACGAGCAGTACTTC. As protein: CASSLAGQGDYEQYF. The rearrangement joins TRBV7-9 to TRBJ2-7; 11 bases line up with TRBD1. CDR1 is SEHNR and CDR2 is FQNEAQ in the germline V gene (reference sequence). This CDR3 region has 15 residues. V was pared by 0 bases and J by 3 bases, with 1 base of the junction left unmatched.

The chain links TRBV7-9 to TRBJ1-4; D gene uncertain. Germline lookup yields CDR1 SEHNR and CDR2 FQNEAQ (reference sequence). This CDR3 contains 15 residues. V lost 1 base and J lost 0, with 6 bases in between. The CDR3 DNA reads as TGTGCCAGCAGCTTAGGAGTTGCAACTAATGAAAAACTGTTTTTT. This sequence encodes CASSLGVATNEKLFF. The full variable domain, rest sourced from reference TRBV7-9 and TRBJ1-4, is DTGVSQNPRHKITKRGQNVTFRCDPISEHNRLYWYRQTLGQGPEFLTYFQNEAQLEKSRLLSDRFSAERPKGSFSTLEIQRTEQGDSAMYLCASSLGVATNEKLFFGSGTQLSVL.

This chain links TRBV14 with TRBJ2-3; D perhaps matches TRBD1 (5 bases). V lost 4 bases, J lost 1 base, and 12 bases lay in between. From germline, CDR1 is SGHDN and CDR2 FVKESK. The CDR3 is 15 residues long. CDR3 amino acids: CASSPPWGRTDTQYF. CDR3 bases: TGTGCCAGCAGCCCCCCCTGGGGCCGCACAGATACGCAGTATTTT. Filled out from reference TRBV14 and TRBJ2-3, the complete variable domain reads EAGVTQFPSHSVIEKGQTVTLRCDPISGHDNLYWYRRVMGKEIKFLLHFVKESKQDESGMPNNRFLAERTGGTYSTLKVQPAELEDSGVYFCASSPPWGRTDTQYFGPGTRLTVL.

The chain recombines TRBV7-9 with TRBJ1-2, with D tentatively TRBD1 (6 bases). V lost 3 bases and J 1 base, leaving 18 bases between the germline ends. CDR3 length: 17 amino acids. Germline V gene lookup returns CDR1 SEHNR and CDR2 FQNEAQ (reference sequence). CDR3 sequence: CASSFFPLDSDNYGYTF. The CDR3 coding sequence is TGTGCCAGCAGCTTTTTCCCCTTGGACAGTGATAACTATGGCTACACCTTC.

V usage is TRBV28 and J usage is TRBJ1-2; 10 positions agree with TRBD1. CDR1 MDHEN and CDR2 SYDVKM come from the germline V gene. V was clipped by 3 bases and J by 1 base; unmatched bases: 2. The CDR3 runs 15 residues. The DNA for the CDR3 is TGTGCCAGCAGTTTTAGGGACAGGGGTAACTATGGCTACACCTTC. This translates into CASSFRDRGNYGYTF.

The chain has TRBV7-6 and TRBJ2-1; D uncertain. The CDR3 is 14 amino acids. CDR1 SGHVS and CDR2 FNYEAQ come from the germline V gene. V was pared by 1 base and J by 5 bases, with 9 bases between. This CDR3 reads CASSLEYQNNEQFF. The CDR3 region has the DNA TGTGCCAGCAGCTTAGAATACCAGAACAATGAGCAGTTCTTC. Combining the CDR3 with reference TRBV7-6 and TRBJ2-1 gives the whole variable domain GAGVSQSPRYKVTKRGQDVALRCDPISGHVSLYWYRQALGQGPEFLTYFNYEAQQDKSGLPNDRFSAERPEGSISTLTIQRTEQRDSAMYRCASSLEYQNNEQFFGPGTRLTVL.

The gene calls are TRBV7-2 and TRBJ2-5, with TRBD2 matching 8 bases. This CDR3 region has 15 residues. V was clipped by 1 base and J by 5 bases; unmatched bases: 6. Germline CDR1 reads SGHTA; CDR2 reads FQGNSA. The DNA of the CDR3 is TGTGCCAGCAGCTTAGATGGGACTAGTGTGGAGACCCAGTACTTC. It translates to CASSLDGTSVETQYF.

The chain recombines TRBV19 with TRBJ2-1; 11 bases agree with TRBD2. Germline V gene sequence: CDR1 LNHDA, CDR2 SQIVND (reference sequence). Trimming took 7 bases from V and 2 from J; bases not matched to a gene: 13. This CDR3 region has 18 residues. The CDR3 loop is CASTPGASGRLAYNEQFF. The CDR3 region has the DNA TGTGCCAGTACCCCTGGGGCTAGCGGGAGGTTGGCCTACAATGAGCAGTTCTTC.

This clone was picked up one time. The gene calls are TRBV28 and TRBJ2-1; D might be TRBD1 (6 bases). Germline V gene sequence: CDR1 MDHEN, CDR2 SYDVKM. The CDR3 is 14 residues long. V was shortened by 6 bases and J by 4 bases, with 13 bases between the two germline ends. The CDR3 DNA sequence: TGTGCCAGCAGACCGGGACACCAGTACAATGAGCAGTTCTTC. Encoded protein: CASRPGHQYNEQFF.

The V gene is TRBV19, the J gene TRBJ2-1; 7 bases are a match to TRBD1. V was clipped by 11 bases and J by 8 bases; unmatched bases: 15. This CDR3 region has 14 residues. From germline, CDR1 is LNHDA and CDR2 SQIVND (reference sequence). The CDR3 region is CASLPSTGSDEQFF. In DNA form, the CDR3 reads TGTGCCTCCCTACCGTCGACAGGGAGTGATGAGCAGTTCTTC.